The 10 T cell receptor beta chains presented below share a single source sample, sequenced in a study of blood T cell repertoires in COVID-19 (dated by TCRdb to about 2020). The receptor library was made with the immunoSEQ multiplex PCR assay. TCRdb retrieved this table from immuneACCESS and kept in-frame rearrangements only. Not all clones are present; in checked studies, unresolved V genes account for under half, and no reason is known for the remainder. The sample table contains some 250,000 clones; only one count was recorded for approximately 87% of them. Of the sample, approximately 12% falls within the top ten clones. Material for sequencing was peripheral blood. Source of these receptors: a woman aged 25 to 39 with COVID-19, enrolled during active disease.

The rearrangement joins TRBV2 to TRBJ2-5, with D unclear. Per germline, CDR1 SNHLY and CDR2 FYNNEI. The V end lost 4 bases, the J end lost 3 bases, and 9 bases lay between the germline ends. The CDR3 covers 13 residues. CDR3 bases: TGTGCCAGCAGTGTGAGGTCCAAAGAGACCCAGTACTTC. It yields the protein CASSVRSKETQYF. Based on the CDR3 plus reference TRBV2 and TRBJ2-5, the full variable domain is EPEVTQTPSHQVTQMGQEVILRCVPISNHLYFYWYRQILGQKVEFLVSFYNNEISEKSEIFDDQFSVERPDGSNFTLKIRSTKLEDSAMYFCASSVRSKETQYFGPGTRLLVL.

The rearrangement links TRBV12-3 or TRBV12-4 to TRBJ1-1, with no clear D. CDR3 length equals 13 residues. Trimming pared 4 bases from V and 1 base from J, leaving 7 bases between. Here the CDR3 DNA reads TGTGCCAGCAGTTCCACATGGAACACTGAAGCTTTCTTT. It translates to CASSSTWNTEAFF.

The V gene is TRBV20-1, the J gene TRBJ2-5; a possible D gene is TRBD2 (6 bases). The CDR3 is 11 residues long. The V end was cut by 3 bases, the J end by 7 bases, with 9 bases between. The germline gives CDR1 DFQATT, CDR2 SNEGSKA (reference sequence). CDR3 loop: CSASMGGTQYF. The CDR3 DNA follows: TGCAGTGCTAGTATGGGAGGGACCCAGTACTTC.

The chain has TRBV27 and TRBJ2-7; 8 nucleotides line up with TRBD1. Germline V gene sequence: CDR1 MNHEY, CDR2 SMNVEV (reference sequence). CDR3 size: 12 residues. J gave up 6 bases and V 6 bases, and 4 bases lay outside the gene matches. The CDR3 sequence: CASSKTGGEQYF. CDR3 bases: TGTGCCAGCAGCAAAACAGGGGGCGAGCAGTACTTC.

The chain links TRBV5-6 to TRBJ2-7; D not certain. Between the trimmed V and J ends, which lost 5 bases and 1 base, there was a span of 13 bases. CDR1 and CDR2 from the germline V gene are SGHDT and YYEEEE. The CDR3 consists of 14 residues. The CDR3 spells CASRLPGQSYEQYF. The CDR3 nucleotides are TGTGCCAGCAGACTCCCGGGTCAGTCCTACGAGCAGTACTTC.

The rearrangement links TRBV6-5 to TRBJ1-6; 7 bases are shared with TRBD1. J was trimmed by 6 bases and V by 6 bases; bases with no gene match: 5. Germline CDR1 is MNHEY and CDR2 is SVGAGI. CDR3 size: 14 residues. The CDR3 DNA reads as TGTGCCAGCAGACCCCAGGGGGTTAATTCACCCCTCCACTTT. Protein: CASRPQGVNSPLHF.

A single count supports this clone. This chain links TRBV5-8 with TRBJ1-2; a weak D match, TRBD1 (6 bases). The CDR3 loop spans 18 amino acids. Trimming took off 4 bases at V and 4 bases at J, with 26 bases between the two ends. Germline V lookup: CDR1 SGHTS, CDR2 YDEGEE. CDR3 sequence reads: CASSVEDRSRLSRYGYTF. CDR3 sequence (DNA): TGTGCCAGCAGCGTTGAAGACAGGTCCCGTCTTAGCCGCTATGGCTACACCTTC.

V is TRBV5-1 and J is TRBJ2-1, with D possibly matching TRBD1 (5 bases). Germline V gives CDR1 SGHRS, CDR2 YFSETQ. The CDR3 spans 14 residues. V lost 0 bases, J lost 3 bases, and 7 bases lay in between. CDR3 DNA sequence: TGCGCCAGCAGCTTGGGGCAGGGCTACAATGAGCAGTTCTTC. This codes for CASSLGQGYNEQFF.

This clone was observed once. J is TRBJ1-1 and V is TRBV11-3, with 10 positions matching TRBD1. CDR3 length equals 14 residues. Germline-derived CDR1 and CDR2 are SGHNT and YENEEA. The trim removed 2 bases at V and 4 bases at J, leaving 1 base unmatched. CDR3 nucleotide sequence: TGTGCCAGCAGCTTAAGGACAGGGGGCACTGAAGCTTTCTTT. Translating gives CASSLRTGGTEAFF.

The chain joins TRBV2 to TRBJ2-7; 8 bases map to TRBD1. The length of the CDR3 is 13 residues. Germline V lookup: CDR1 SNHLY, CDR2 FYNNEI. Trimming removed 3 bases from V and 8 bases from J; junction bases left unmatched: 6. The CDR3 loop reads CASSDNRGWKQYF. CDR3 DNA: TGTGCCAGCAGTGACAACAGGGGGTGGAAGCAGTACTTC.